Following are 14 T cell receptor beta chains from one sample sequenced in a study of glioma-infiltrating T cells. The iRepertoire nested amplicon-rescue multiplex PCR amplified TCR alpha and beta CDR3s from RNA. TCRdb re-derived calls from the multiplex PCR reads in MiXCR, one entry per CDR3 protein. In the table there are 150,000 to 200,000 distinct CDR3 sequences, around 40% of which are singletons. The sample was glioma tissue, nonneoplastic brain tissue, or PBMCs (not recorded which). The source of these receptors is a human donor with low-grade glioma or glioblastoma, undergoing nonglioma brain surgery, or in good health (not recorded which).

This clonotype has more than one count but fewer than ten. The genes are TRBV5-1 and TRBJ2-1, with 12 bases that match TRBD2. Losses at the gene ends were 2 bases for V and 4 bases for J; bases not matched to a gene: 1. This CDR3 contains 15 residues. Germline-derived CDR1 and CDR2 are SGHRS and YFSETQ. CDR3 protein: CASSLLAGGYNEQFF. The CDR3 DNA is TGCGCCAGCAGCTTACTAGCGGGAGGATACAATGAGCAGTTCTTC.

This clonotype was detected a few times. As DNA, the CDR3 is TGCGCCAGCAGCCGTGAACCAGGGACAGGGTTCTCTGGAAACACCATATATTTT. It specifies CASSREPGTGFSGNTIYF. V is TRBV4-1 and J is TRBJ1-3; 9 nucleotides line up with TRBD1. The germline CDR1 and CDR2 sequences are MGHRA and YSYEKL. The CDR3 consists of 18 residues. The junction had 10 bases not matched to a gene; V was cut back by 4 bases and J by 0 bases.

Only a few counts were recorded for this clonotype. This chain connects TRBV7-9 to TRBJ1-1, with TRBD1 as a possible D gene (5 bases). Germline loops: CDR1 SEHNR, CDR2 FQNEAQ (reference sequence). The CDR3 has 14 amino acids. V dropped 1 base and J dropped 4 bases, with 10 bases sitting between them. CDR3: CASSLVRGITEAFF. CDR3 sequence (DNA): TGTGCCAGCAGCTTAGTTAGGGGTATCACTGAAGCTTTCTTT.

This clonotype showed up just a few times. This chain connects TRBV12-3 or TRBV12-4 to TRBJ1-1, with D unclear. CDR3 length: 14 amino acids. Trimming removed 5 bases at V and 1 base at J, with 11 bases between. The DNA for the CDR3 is TGTGCCAGCAGTCGGGAGTTAAGGAACACTGAAGCTTTCTTT. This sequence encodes CASSRELRNTEAFF.

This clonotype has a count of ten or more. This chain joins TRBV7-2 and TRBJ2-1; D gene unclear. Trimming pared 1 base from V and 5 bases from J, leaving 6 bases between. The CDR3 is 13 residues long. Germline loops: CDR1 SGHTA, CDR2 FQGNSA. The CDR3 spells CASSLGRNNEQFF. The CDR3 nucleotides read TGTGCCAGCAGCTTAGGGCGGAACAATGAGCAGTTCTTC.

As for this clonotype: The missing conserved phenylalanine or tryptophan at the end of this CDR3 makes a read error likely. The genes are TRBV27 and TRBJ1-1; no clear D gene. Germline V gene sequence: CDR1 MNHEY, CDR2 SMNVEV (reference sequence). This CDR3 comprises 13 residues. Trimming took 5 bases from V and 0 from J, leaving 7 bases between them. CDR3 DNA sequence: TGTGCCAGCAGTCTAGCAATGAACACTGAAGCTTTCCTT. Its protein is CASSLAMNTEAFL.

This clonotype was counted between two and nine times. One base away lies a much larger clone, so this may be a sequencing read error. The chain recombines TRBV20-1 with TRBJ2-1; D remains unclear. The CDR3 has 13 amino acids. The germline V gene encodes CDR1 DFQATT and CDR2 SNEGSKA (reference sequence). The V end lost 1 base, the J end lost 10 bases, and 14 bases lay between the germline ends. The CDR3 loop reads CSARAPSSYEQFF. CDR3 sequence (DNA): TGCAGTGCTAGAGCTCCGAGCTCCTACGAGCAGTTCTTC.

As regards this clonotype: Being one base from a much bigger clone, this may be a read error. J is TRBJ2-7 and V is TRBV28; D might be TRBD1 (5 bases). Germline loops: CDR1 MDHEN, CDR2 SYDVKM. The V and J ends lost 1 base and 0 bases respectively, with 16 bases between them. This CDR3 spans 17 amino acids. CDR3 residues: CASSLYGWTYISYEQYF. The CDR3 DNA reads TGTGCCAGCAGTTTATACGGGTGGACATATATCTCCTACGAGCAGTACTTC. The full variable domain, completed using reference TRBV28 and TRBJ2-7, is DVKVTQSSRYLVKRTGEKVFLECVQDMDHENMFWYRQDPGLGLRLIYFSYDVKMKEKGDIPEGYSVSREKKERFSLILESASTNQTSMYLCASSLYGWTYISYEQYFGPGTRLTVT.

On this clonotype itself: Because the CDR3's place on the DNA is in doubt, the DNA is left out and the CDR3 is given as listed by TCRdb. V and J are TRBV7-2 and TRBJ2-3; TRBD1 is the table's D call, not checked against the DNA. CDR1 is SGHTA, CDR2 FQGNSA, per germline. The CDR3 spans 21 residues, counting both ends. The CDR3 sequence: CASSFYICSAKRRERQDTQYF.

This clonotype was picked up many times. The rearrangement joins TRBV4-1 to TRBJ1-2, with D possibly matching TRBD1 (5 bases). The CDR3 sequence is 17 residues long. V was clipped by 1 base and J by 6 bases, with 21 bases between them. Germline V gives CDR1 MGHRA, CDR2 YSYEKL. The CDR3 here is CASSQAAPGTLRNGYTF. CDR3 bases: TGCGCCAGCAGCCAAGCCGCCCCCGGGACCCTCCGGAATGGCTACACCTTC.

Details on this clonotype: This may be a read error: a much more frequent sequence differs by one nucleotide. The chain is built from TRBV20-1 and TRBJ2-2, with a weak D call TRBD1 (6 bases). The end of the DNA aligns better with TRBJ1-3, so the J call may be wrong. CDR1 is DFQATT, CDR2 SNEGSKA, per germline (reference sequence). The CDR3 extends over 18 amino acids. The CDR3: CSAKPRGAEWTVGNTIYF. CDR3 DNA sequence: TGCAGTGCTAAACCGAGAGGGGCTGAGTGGACAGTGGGAAACACCATATATTTT.

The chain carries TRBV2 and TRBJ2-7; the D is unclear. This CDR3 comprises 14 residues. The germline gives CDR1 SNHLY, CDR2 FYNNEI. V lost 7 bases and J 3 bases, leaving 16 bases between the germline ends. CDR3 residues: CASTAGVLDYEQYF. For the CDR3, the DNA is TGTGCCAGCACCGCCGGAGTATTAGACTACGAGCAGTACTTC.

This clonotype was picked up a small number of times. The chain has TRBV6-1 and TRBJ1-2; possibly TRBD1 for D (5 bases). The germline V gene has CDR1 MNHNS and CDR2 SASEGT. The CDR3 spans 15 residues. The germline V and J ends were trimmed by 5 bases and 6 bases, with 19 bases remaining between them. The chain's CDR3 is CASSQTGTGVNGYTF. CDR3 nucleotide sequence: TGTGCCAGCAGTCAAACCGGGACCGGAGTTAATGGCTACACCTTC.

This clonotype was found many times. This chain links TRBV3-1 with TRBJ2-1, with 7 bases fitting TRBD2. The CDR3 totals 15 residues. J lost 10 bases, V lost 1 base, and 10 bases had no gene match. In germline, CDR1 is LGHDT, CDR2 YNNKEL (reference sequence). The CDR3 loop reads CASSQVAGAGYEQFF. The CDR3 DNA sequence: TGTGCCAGCAGCCAAGTAGCTGGAGCGGGATACGAGCAGTTCTTC.